The clone carrying this TCR beta chain was detected a few times. What it binds is not known. Using its own MiXCR run on the 5' RACE reads, TCRdb lists one record per CDR3 protein. The table includes around 390,000 distinct CDR3 sequences, about 20% detected once. CDR1 is MNHNS and CDR2 is SASEGT in the germline V gene. With V trimmed by 5 bases and J by 6 bases, 10 bases remained unmatched. The CDR3 has 16 residues. The data stem from a study of CD8 T cells in ankylosing spondylitis. The study, taken as a whole, reports: A TCR beta motif of fewer than ten highly homologous variants seemed to mark ankylosing spondylitis blood.

Sequencing used blood, either unsorted or a sorted T cell fraction (not recorded which). The origin of this receptor is a male donor with ankylosing spondylitis. The rearrangement uses TRBV6-1 and TRBJ1-1, with TRBD1 identical over 12 bases. CDR3 in amino acids: CASSLNPGQGASEAFF. CDR3 nucleotides: TGTGCCAGCAGTCTTAATCCGGGACAGGGGGCGTCTGAAGCTTTCTTT.